The next 23 T cell receptor beta chains were all read from a single sample in a study of shared clonotypes between healthy human individuals. TCRdb keeps only in-frame clones here, not all; method: immunoSEQ multiplex PCR. Of a few million clones listed, approximately 94% are singletons. Sequenced sample: naive CD4+ T cells sorted from blood. Subset in this sample: CD45RA+ positively selected. The receptors derive from a man between 18 and 29 years old in good health.

This chain uses TRBV5-4 with TRBJ2-1; D may match TRBD1 or TRBD2 (5 bases each). V shed 0 bases and J shed 7 bases, with 11 bases lying between them. Germline CDR1 and CDR2: SGHNT and YYREEE (reference sequence). The CDR3 loop spans 14 amino acids. This CDR3 is CASSLARWGNEQFF. The CDR3 bases are TGTGCCAGCAGCTTGGCCAGGTGGGGGAATGAGCAGTTCTTC.

The rearrangement links TRBV19 to TRBJ1-2; D possibly corresponds to TRBD1 (6 bases). V gave up 4 bases and J gave up 6 bases, with 12 bases separating them. This CDR3 contains 13 residues. The germline V gene has CDR1 LNHDA and CDR2 SQIVND (reference sequence). The CDR3 DNA follows: TGTGCCAGTAGTACTACAGGGAGGGATGGCTACACCTTC. Its protein is CASSTTGRDGYTF.

The chain uses TRBV5-4 and TRBJ1-1; TRBD1 is a possible D gene (6 bases). The length of the CDR3 is 15 residues. V was clipped by 2 bases and J by 0 bases, with 11 bases between them. Germline CDR1 is SGHNT and CDR2 is YYREEE (reference sequence). Here the CDR3 reads CASSFIGQMNTEAFF. Here the CDR3 DNA reads TGTGCCAGCAGCTTTATCGGACAGATGAACACTGAAGCTTTCTTT.

This clone was observed once. The V call is TRBV5-1, the J call TRBJ2-3; 10 bases map to TRBD1. Unmatched junction bases numbered 1, after V lost 0 bases and J lost 0 bases. The CDR3 consists of 16 residues. Per germline, CDR1 SGHRS and CDR2 YFSETQ. Here the CDR3 DNA reads TGCGCCAGCAGCTTGGTGGACAGGGGGAGCACAGATACGCAGTATTTT. Translating gives CASSLVDRGSTDTQYF.

The chain joins TRBV10-1 to TRBJ2-2; D might be TRBD1 (5 bases). The CDR3 covers 14 residues. The ends were cut back, 0 bases at V and 4 bases at J, with 6 bases in the middle. CDR1 WNHNN and CDR2 SYGVQD come from the germline V gene (reference sequence). CDR3 nucleotides: TGCGCCAGCAGTGAGTCGGGGCCCACCGGGGAGCTGTTTTTT. Encoded protein: CASSESGPTGELFF.

This clone occurred once. The same CDR3 can be traced to other DNA sequences in this sample. The J gene is TRBJ2-5, the V gene TRBV11-3; 8 nucleotides agree with TRBD1. The germline gives CDR1 SGHNT, CDR2 YENEEA. V lost 1 base and J lost 2; bases outside the gene matches: 3. The CDR3 spans 15 residues. Written as DNA, the CDR3 is TGTGCCAGCAGCTTAGGACAGGGGCTGCAAGAGACCCAGTACTTC. It yields the protein CASSLGQGLQETQYF.

The V gene is TRBV19, the J gene TRBJ1-1; no clear D. CDR3 length equals 11 residues. V was shortened by 6 bases and J by 5 bases, with 7 bases between the two germline ends. Germline lookup yields CDR1 LNHDA and CDR2 SQIVND (reference sequence). The CDR3 is CASRDSTEAFF. The CDR3 DNA is TGTGCCAGTAGGGACTCAACTGAAGCTTTCTTT. Using reference TRBV19 and TRBJ1-1 for the parts outside the CDR3, the full variable domain is DGGITQSPKYLFRKEGQNVTLSCEQNLNHDAMYWYRQDPGQGLRLIYYSQIVNDFQKGDIAEGYSVSREKKESFPLTVTSAQKNPTAFYLCASRDSTEAFFGQGTRLTVV.

This chain connects TRBV6-5 to TRBJ2-7; 16 positions agree with TRBD2. J gave up 7 bases and V 2 bases, and 5 bases lay outside the gene matches. Germline CDR1 MNHEY, CDR2 SVGAGI. This CDR3 is built from 16 residues. The CDR3, as DNA: TGTGCCAGCAGTTACACGGGACTAGCGGGAGGGTGGGAGCAGTACTTC. Encoded protein: CASSYTGLAGGWEQYF.

The chain joins TRBV30 to TRBJ1-1; D call uncertain. The CDR3 extends over 12 amino acids. Trimming took off 2 bases at V and 6 bases at J, with 10 bases between the two ends. Germline CDR1 and CDR2: GTSNPN and SVGIG (reference sequence). Here the CDR3 DNA reads TGTGCCTGGAGTTTGGGGTCGGCTGAAGCTTTCTTT. This codes for CAWSLGSAEAFF.

The CDR3 here is CSVALSKFSTGGRDNYGYTF. CDR3 bases: TGCAGCGTTGCCTTATCAAAATTTTCGACAGGGGGTAGAGATAACTATGGCTACACCTTC. The chain joins TRBV29-1 to TRBJ1-2; 9 nucleotides line up with TRBD1. CDR1 SQVTM and CDR2 ANQGSEA come from the germline V gene. Trimming took 4 bases from V and 1 from J; bases not matched to a gene: 22. The CDR3 spans 20 residues.

V usage is TRBV9 and J usage is TRBJ2-4; 13 positions match TRBD2. The trim removed 3 bases at V and 10 bases at J, leaving 19 bases unmatched. CDR1 and CDR2 from the germline V gene are SGDLS and YYNGEE. This CDR3 region has 19 residues. CDR3 nucleotide sequence: TGTGCCAGCAGCGCGGCTGCCCCGGGACTAGCGGGGCCCCCAGGGATTCAGTACTTC. It yields the protein CASSAAAPGLAGPPGIQYF.

V usage is TRBV2 and J usage is TRBJ1-1; D possibly corresponds to TRBD1 (6 bases). Germline CDR1 reads SNHLY; CDR2 reads FYNNEI. V shed 10 bases and J shed 5 bases, with 17 bases lying between them. The CDR3 is 13 residues long. CDR3 region: CATTGGPKTEAFF. In nucleotides, the CDR3 is TGTGCCACGACGGGGGGGCCGAAGACTGAAGCTTTCTTT.

V and J are TRBV6-1 and TRBJ1-2, with D perhaps TRBD1 (6 bases). The length of the CDR3 is 14 residues. In germline, CDR1 is MNHNS, CDR2 SASEGT. V was trimmed by 3 bases and J by 4 bases, leaving 12 bases between them. CDR3 protein: CASSEVTGPYGYTF. The CDR3 coding sequence is TGTGCCAGCAGTGAGGTGACAGGACCCTATGGCTACACCTTC.

The V and J genes are TRBV29-1 and TRBJ1-2; 7 bases map to TRBD1. V gave up 5 bases and J gave up 0 bases; unmatched junction bases: 9. This CDR3 comprises 15 residues. The V gene's germline CDR1 is SQVTM and CDR2 ANQGSEA. The CDR3 DNA sequence: TGCAGCGTTTCTCGGGCCGGGACAGCTAACTATGGCTACACCTTC. Amino acid sequence: CSVSRAGTANYGYTF. Looking up the rest from reference TRBV29-1 and TRBJ1-2 gives the full variable domain: SAVISQKPSRDICQRGTSLTIQCQVDSQVTMMFWYRQQPGQSLTLIATANQGSEATYESGFVIDKFPISRPNLTFSTLTVSNMSPEDSSIYLCSVSRAGTANYGYTFGSGTRLTVV.

J is TRBJ2-7 and V is TRBV25-1; possibly TRBD1 or TRBD2 for D (6 bases each). Germline V gives CDR1 MGHDK, CDR2 SYGVNS. CDR3 size: 15 residues. The V gene lost 3 bases and the J gene lost 5 bases, with 17 bases spanning the gap. CDR3: CASSEGGRGIHEQYF. CDR3 DNA: TGTGCCAGCAGTGAGGGGGGCAGGGGAATCCACGAGCAGTACTTC.

The chain combines TRBV19 with TRBJ1-1; the D is unclear. The V gene lost 2 bases and the J gene lost 4 bases, with 8 bases spanning the gap. CDR3 length equals 13 residues. Germline V CDR1 and CDR2: LNHDA, SQIVND (reference sequence). CDR3 region: CASSISVFTEAFF. Here the CDR3 DNA reads TGTGCCAGTAGTATATCAGTTTTCACTGAAGCTTTCTTT.

This clone appeared once. The V and J genes are TRBV27 and TRBJ1-1, with TRBD1 matching over 9 bases. CDR1 and CDR2 (germline): MNHEY, SMNVEV (reference sequence). The V and J ends lost 2 bases and 5 bases, in that order; junction bases with no gene match: 12. The CDR3 loop spans 17 amino acids. The CDR3: CASSLAGQGLLGTEAFF. CDR3 nucleotides: TGTGCCAGCAGTTTAGCTGGACAGGGGTTACTCGGGACTGAAGCTTTCTTT.

The chain joins TRBV5-4 to TRBJ2-2; 9 positions agree with TRBD2. Germline lookup yields CDR1 SGHNT and CDR2 YYREEE (reference sequence). The CDR3 has 15 residues. The V segment lost 6 bases and the J segment 0 bases; nucleotides outside the gene matches: 3. CDR3 region: CASTRGGSNTGELFF. The CDR3 region has the DNA TGTGCCAGCACGCGGGGGGGATCGAACACCGGGGAGCTGTTTTTT.

The rearrangement uses TRBV6-1 and TRBJ2-1; 8 bases line up with TRBD2. This CDR3 spans 14 amino acids. Germline assignment: CDR1 MNHNS and CDR2 SASEGT. The V segment lost 6 bases and the J segment 7 bases; nucleotides outside the gene matches: 8. The CDR3 loop reads CASSGPGGVNEQFF. CDR3 bases: TGTGCCAGCAGCGGCCCCGGGGGGGTGAATGAGCAGTTCTTC.

V is TRBV28 and J is TRBJ1-1, with D perhaps TRBD1 (5 bases). The ends were cut back, 4 bases at V and 1 base at J, with 10 bases in the middle. The length of the CDR3 is 14 residues. From germline, CDR1 is MDHEN and CDR2 SYDVKM. CDR3 in DNA: TGTGCCAGCAGTTCCCCAAGGGGGAACACTGAAGCTTTCTTT. Its translation: CASSSPRGNTEAFF.

The chain couples TRBV2 to TRBJ2-1; D uncertain. In germline, CDR1 is SNHLY, CDR2 FYNNEI. Trimming left V 4 bases short and J 6 bases short, with 10 bases between. This CDR3 region has 13 residues. The CDR3 region is CASSGHMGNEQFF. In nucleotides, the CDR3 is TGTGCCAGCAGTGGACACATGGGCAATGAGCAGTTCTTC. The variable domain in full, completed from reference TRBV2 and TRBJ2-1, reads EPEVTQTPSHQVTQMGQEVILRCVPISNHLYFYWYRQILGQKVEFLVSFYNNEISEKSEIFDDQFSVERPDGSNFTLKIRSTKLEDSAMYFCASSGHMGNEQFFGPGTRLTVL.

The chain carries TRBV19 and TRBJ2-7, with 11 bases aligning to TRBD2. Germline lookup yields CDR1 LNHDA and CDR2 SQIVND (reference sequence). V was clipped by 8 bases and J by 3 bases; unmatched bases: 3. The CDR3 is 13 amino acids. The CDR3, as DNA: TGTGCCAGTGCCGGGACTAGCGGCTACGAGCAGTACTTC. Translated, it gives CASAGTSGYEQYF.

This chain links TRBV4-3 with TRBJ2-1; D unclear. The V gene's germline CDR1 is LGHNA and CDR2 YSLEER. V lost 1 base, J lost 9 bases, and 7 bases lay in between. CDR3 length equals 12 residues. The CDR3 loop reads CASSQGVGEQFF. The CDR3 bases are TGCGCCAGCAGCCAAGGGGTTGGTGAGCAGTTCTTC.